The clone carrying this TCR beta chain was recorded once. Its target is not known. Germline CDR1 is SGHTA and CDR2 is FQGTGA. V was clipped by 1 base and J by 4 bases, with 13 bases between them. This CDR3 comprises 15 residues. TCR alpha and beta CDR3 regions were amplified from RNA using iRepertoire nested multiplex PCR. TCRdb recomputed calls from the multiplex PCR reads with MiXCR, one row per CDR3 protein. The repertoire holds 35,000 to 45,000 distinct CDR3 sequences, with 20% to 25% as singletons. The data were taken from a study of glioma-infiltrating T cells. Study results and caveats: Only very few CDR3 sequences appeared in both tissue and blood. Gliomas, especially low-grade, showed above-expected tissue-blood divergence; non-neoplastic patients showed below.

The sample comprised glioma tissue, nonneoplastic brain tissue, or PBMCs (not recorded which). The genes are TRBV7-3 and TRBJ2-5; D is ambiguous. This receptor was obtained from a human donor with low-grade glioma or glioblastoma, undergoing nonglioma brain surgery, or in good health (not recorded which). The DNA of the CDR3 is TGTGCCAGCAGCTTAAGCTCCCTGGGTGGAGAGACCCAGTACTTC. Residues: CASSLSSLGGETQYF.